Presented here are 27 T cell receptor beta chains from one specimen sequenced in a study of regulatory T cells in long-lasting Graves disease. The TCR beta library used iRepertoire HTBI primers with Arm-PCR amplification of CDR3. One entry per CDR3 protein results from TCRdb running MiXCR on the multiplex PCR reads. This sample has 300,000 to 450,000 distinct CDR3 sequences, with around 16% found just once. The time point here: newly diagnosed GD, antithyroid drugs for less than 3 months. RNA extracted from PBMCs served as the sequencing template. The sequenced sample was peripheral blood mononuclear cells (PBMCs), obtained at new diagnosis, from a patient treated with antithyroid drugs. The source of these receptors is a female donor with Graves disease.

This clonotype was found many times. The CDR3: CASSLDYYEQYF. DNA of the CDR3: TGTGCCAGCAGCTTGGACTACTACGAGCAGTACTTC. The V and J genes are TRBV7-2 and TRBJ2-7; a weak D match, TRBD2 (6 bases). This CDR3 comprises 12 residues. Germline CDR1 is SGHTA and CDR2 is FQGNSA. Trimming took off 3 bases at V and 3 bases at J, with 6 bases between the two ends. Together with reference TRBV7-2 and TRBJ2-7, the CDR3 gives the full variable domain: GAGVSQSPSNKVTEKGKDVELRCDPISGHTALYWYRQSLGQGLEFLIYFQGNSAPDKSGLPSDRFSAERTGGSVSTLTIQRTQQEDSAVYLCASSLDYYEQYFGPGTRLTVT.

This clonotype was picked up many times. This chain links TRBV7-2 with TRBJ1-5; 10 nucleotides align to TRBD1. CDR1 and CDR2 (germline): SGHTA, FQGNSA. V lost 4 bases and J lost 2; bases outside the gene matches: 5. There are 16 residues in the CDR3. The CDR3 spells CASSSTGGIGNQPQHF. In DNA, the CDR3 is TGTGCCAGCAGCTCGACAGGGGGCATAGGCAATCAGCCCCAGCATTTT.

V usage is TRBV10-3 and J usage is TRBJ2-3; 11 bases fit TRBD2. The CDR3 runs 15 residues. The V gene end was trimmed by 10 bases and the J gene end by 2 bases; junction bases not matched to a gene: 8. CDR1 is ENHRY and CDR2 is SYGVKD in the germline V gene. The DNA of the CDR3 is TGTGCCAGCGGCAGACTAGCGGGGCTCACAGATACGCAGTATTTT. Protein: CASGRLAGLTDTQYF.

This clonotype was counted ten times or more. V gene TRBV15 combines with J gene TRBJ1-1; 9 bases match TRBD1. Germline-derived CDR1 and CDR2 are LNHNV and YYDKDF (reference sequence). CDR3 length: 14 amino acids. J gave up 3 bases and V 8 bases, and 7 bases lay outside the gene matches. The DNA for the CDR3 is TGTGCCACCTCCCGGGACAGGGCCCACACTGAAGCTTTCTTT. Its protein is CATSRDRAHTEAFF.

This clonotype was detected ten times or more. This chain links TRBV20-1 with TRBJ2-3; 9 bases map to TRBD2. Germline loops: CDR1 DFQATT, CDR2 SNEGSKA (reference sequence). J lost 1 base, V lost 5 bases, and 4 bases had no gene match. The CDR3 extends over 14 amino acids. The CDR3 sequence: CSAEAGGRTDTQYF. Written as DNA, the CDR3 is TGCAGTGCTGAAGCGGGGGGACGCACAGATACGCAGTATTTT.

This clonotype was counted only a few times. The J gene is TRBJ2-2, the V gene TRBV30; D unclear. Germline lookup yields CDR1 GTSNPN and CDR2 SVGIG (reference sequence). V dropped 1 base and J dropped 0 bases, with 15 bases sitting between them. The CDR3 consists of 17 residues. DNA of the CDR3: TGTGCCTGGAGTGAACCTCTTGGTGGCGCGAACACCGGGGAGCTGTTTTTT. As protein: CAWSEPLGGANTGELFF.

This clonotype was seen a handful of times. This chain uses TRBV5-4 with TRBJ1-2, with D maybe TRBD1 (6 bases). The CDR3 is 13 amino acids. V lost 6 bases and J lost 6, with 15 bases in between. Germline V gives CDR1 SGHNT, CDR2 YYREEE (reference sequence). CDR3 protein: CASTVDRYNGYTF. The CDR3 DNA follows: TGTGCCAGCACCGTAGACAGGTACAATGGCTACACCTTC.

V and J are TRBV10-3 and TRBJ2-1; perhaps TRBD2 as D (5 bases). Between the trimmed V and J ends, which lost 10 bases and 4 bases, there was a span of 17 bases. The germline CDR1 and CDR2 sequences are ENHRY and SYGVKD. The CDR3 runs 14 residues. CDR3 loop: CATDGPAAYNEQFF. DNA for the CDR3: TGTGCCACAGATGGACCAGCGGCGTACAATGAGCAGTTCTTC.

This clonotype was found many times. The rearrangement links TRBV5-1 to TRBJ2-7, with 8 bases matching TRBD1. CDR1 is SGHRS, CDR2 YFSETQ, per germline. Trimming cost V 4 bases and J 2 bases; bases outside gene matches: 5. The CDR3 is 14 residues long. The CDR3 loop is CASSIGQGTYEQYF. Here the CDR3 DNA reads TGCGCCAGCAGCATAGGACAGGGAACCTACGAGCAGTACTTC.

This clonotype was seen repeatedly, ten times or more. V gene TRBV12-3 or TRBV12-4 combines with J gene TRBJ1-1, with D possibly matching TRBD1 (5 bases). The CDR3 length is 14 residues. V was cut by 4 bases and J by 6 bases, with 15 bases left in between. The CDR3 region has the DNA TGTGCCAGCAGTTCGGCGACAGTCTCGTCTGAAGCTTTCTTT. Protein sequence: CASSSATVSSEAFF.

This clonotype was seen repeatedly, ten times or more. Here the CDR3 reads CASSSVRTGGGEQYF. CDR3 DNA sequence: TGTGCCAGCAGTTCTGTGAGGACAGGGGGAGGCGAGCAGTACTTC. The chain couples TRBV27 to TRBJ2-7; TRBD1 matches 10 bases. Germline V CDR1 and CDR2: MNHEY, SMNVEV (reference sequence). CDR3 length equals 15 residues. Germline trimming cut 4 bases from V and 6 bases from J; bases unmatched to any gene: 9.

This rearrangement joins TRBV7-2 to TRBJ2-7; possibly TRBD1 for D (7 bases). Per the germline V gene, CDR1 is SGHTA and CDR2 is FQGNSA. Deletions cut 8 bases from V and 1 base from J, with 21 bases between. The CDR3 length is 16 residues. As DNA, the CDR3 is TGTGCCAGCTCACCCACTTTCAGGGGGGATTCCTACGAGCAGTACTTC. It encodes CASSPTFRGDSYEQYF.

This clonotype occurred many times. The chain carries TRBV27 and TRBJ2-3; D may be TRBD1 (5 bases). V was clipped by 5 bases and J by 4 bases, with 10 bases between them. The CDR3 is 13 amino acids. CDR1 and CDR2 (germline): MNHEY, SMNVEV (reference sequence). The CDR3 DNA reads as TGTGCCAGCAGTACACCGACAGCAGATACGCAGTATTTT. This codes for CASSTPTADTQYF.

This clonotype has a count of ten or more. This chain links TRBV5-1 with TRBJ2-3; D not resolved. The V end was cut by 1 base, the J end by 0 bases, with 9 bases between. Germline lookup yields CDR1 SGHRS and CDR2 YFSETQ. This CDR3 is built from 15 residues. CDR3 protein: CASSLQRPSTDTQYF. CDR3 DNA sequence: TGCGCCAGCAGCTTGCAACGGCCTAGCACAGATACGCAGTATTTT.

This clonotype was counted ten times or more. V gene TRBV10-3 combines with J gene TRBJ2-3; 8 bases are a match to TRBD2. Unmatched junction bases numbered 12, after V lost 6 bases and J lost 4 bases. Germline-derived CDR1 and CDR2 are ENHRY and SYGVKD. CDR3 length: 16 residues. CDR3: CAISPSPASGPDTQYF. CDR3 nucleotide sequence: TGTGCCATCAGCCCTTCCCCGGCTAGCGGGCCAGATACGCAGTATTTT.

This clonotype has only a few counts. The J gene is TRBJ1-2, the V gene TRBV6-2 or TRBV6-3, with a weak D call TRBD1 (6 bases). Germline V lookup: CDR1 MNHEY, CDR2 SVGEGT. The CDR3 contains 14 residues. V gave up 2 bases and J gave up 3 bases, with 10 bases separating them. The CDR3 bases are TGTGCCAGCAGTTACCGACAGGAAGACTATGGCTACACCTTC. This sequence encodes CASSYRQEDYGYTF.

This clonotype was picked up a small number of times. One end of the junction is discordant with germline, which a read error may explain. The V call is TRBV5-1, the J call TRBJ2-1; 9 bases match TRBD1. Per the germline V gene, CDR1 is SGHRS and CDR2 is YFSETQ. The CDR3 extends over 11 amino acids. The CDR3 region has the DNA TGCGCCAGCAGCCTGGGACAGGGCCAAATCTTC. The encoded protein is CASSLGQGQIF.

The genes are TRBV13 and TRBJ2-5; tentatively, D is TRBD1 (5 bases). The CDR3 loop spans 14 amino acids. V lost 3 bases, J lost 1 base, and 9 bases lay in between. CDR1 and CDR2 (germline): PRHDT, FYEKMQ (reference sequence). The CDR3: CASSFRTSQETQYF. The CDR3, as DNA: TGTGCCAGCAGCTTCAGGACAAGCCAAGAGACCCAGTACTTC. The complete variable domain, with remaining parts taken from reference TRBV13 and TRBJ2-5, reads AAGVIQSPRHLIKEKRETATLKCYPIPRHDTVYWYQQGPGQDPQFLISFYEKMQSDKGSIPDRFSAQQFSDYHSELNMSSLELGDSALYFCASSFRTSQETQYFGPGTRLLVL.

V is TRBV19 and J is TRBJ1-6, with D possibly matching TRBD1 (5 bases). V dropped 5 bases and J dropped 6 bases, with 11 bases sitting between them. Germline assignment: CDR1 LNHDA and CDR2 SQIVND (reference sequence). CDR3 length: 14 amino acids. The CDR3 spells CASSGTDSNSPLHF. In nucleotides, the CDR3 is TGTGCCAGTAGTGGGACGGACTCTAATTCACCCCTCCACTTT.

This clonotype showed up many times. This sequence joins TRBV7-9 and TRBJ2-1; TRBD2 is a possible D gene (6 bases). The CDR3 is 17 amino acids. V lost 4 bases, J lost 8 bases, and 24 bases lay in between. The germline gives CDR1 SEHNR, CDR2 FQNEAQ (reference sequence). The CDR3 DNA follows: TGTGCCAGCAGCTCCTCCCCTGGGAGGAGTAGGGCGGATGAGCAGTTCTTC. Its translation is CASSSSPGRSRADEQFF.

The rearrangement links TRBV12-3 or TRBV12-4 to TRBJ1-2, with no clear D. The V end lost 8 bases, the J end lost 4 bases, and 14 bases lay between the germline ends. This CDR3 is 13 amino acids long. The CDR3 here is CASSTPDTYGYTF. DNA of the CDR3: TGTGCCAGCTCCACCCCCGACACCTATGGCTACACCTTC.

Concerning this clonotype: This could be a read error, since a much larger clone is one nucleotide away. V usage is TRBV9 and J usage is TRBJ2-7; 7 bases fit TRBD2. CDR1 is SGDLS and CDR2 is YYNGEE in the germline V gene. Germline trimming cut 3 bases from V and 7 bases from J; bases unmatched to any gene: 13. The CDR3 loop spans 15 amino acids. The CDR3 loop reads CASSDTSASYNEQYF. Written as DNA, the CDR3 is TGTGCCAGCAGCGACACTAGCGCCTCCTACAATGAGCAGTACTTC.

This clonotype was seen repeatedly, ten times or more. This chain joins TRBV6-1 and TRBJ1-2; D might be TRBD1 (5 bases). The CDR3 is 16 residues long. Trimming cost V 6 bases and J 4 bases, with 21 bases left between them. Germline loops: CDR1 MNHNS, CDR2 SASEGT. The CDR3 DNA sequence: TGTGCCAGCAGGACCAGTTGGGAGGGGCCCTCCTATGGCTACACCTTC. Its translation is CASRTSWEGPSYGYTF.

This clonotype was seen repeatedly, ten times or more. V gene TRBV19 combines with J gene TRBJ1-2; 8 nucleotides line up with TRBD1. The CDR3 is 16 amino acids. In germline, CDR1 is LNHDA, CDR2 SQIVND (reference sequence). V lost 3 bases to trimming and J lost 5 bases; unmatched junction nucleotides: 11. CDR3 loop: CASSIVVDREDYGYTF. The CDR3, as DNA: TGTGCCAGTAGTATCGTTGTGGACAGGGAGGATTATGGCTACACCTTC. Full variable domain (rest looked up from reference TRBV19 and TRBJ1-2): DGGITQSPKYLFRKEGQNVTLSCEQNLNHDAMYWYRQDPGQGLRLIYYSQIVNDFQKGDIAEGYSVSREKKESFPLTVTSAQKNPTAFYLCASSIVVDREDYGYTFGSGTRLTVV.

Details on this clonotype: With a far larger clone one base away, a read error is the likely cause. CDR3 region: CASSPKDYGEQFF. The CDR3 DNA reads TGTGCCAGCAGCCCTAAGGACTATGGAGAGCAGTTCTTC. V usage is TRBV11-2 and J usage is TRBJ2-1, with D perhaps TRBD2 (6 bases). Trimming left V 5 bases short and J 10 bases short, with 15 bases between. Germline V gene lookup returns CDR1 SGHAT and CDR2 FQNNGV. The CDR3 is made up of 13 amino acids.

This chain links TRBV29-1 with TRBJ2-1; maybe TRBD1 (6 bases). Per the germline V gene, CDR1 is SQVTM and CDR2 is ANQGSEA. The V gene lost 6 bases and the J gene lost 7 bases, with 10 bases spanning the gap. This CDR3 has 11 amino acids. CDR3 sequence (DNA): TGCAGCGTACTCAGGGGAAATGAGCAGTTCTTC. Its protein product is CSVLRGNEQFF.

This clonotype was seen a handful of times. This sequence joins TRBV6-5 and TRBJ1-5; no clear D gene. The CDR3 length is 15 residues. From germline, CDR1 is MNHEY and CDR2 SVGAGI. Trimming removed 0 bases from V and 7 bases from J, with 13 bases in between. CDR3 nucleotides: TGTGCCAGCAGTTACTCGAAGGCAGGTGGGCAGCCCCAGCATTTT. The encoded protein is CASSYSKAGGQPQHF.